Detailed here is one TCR beta chain. Its specificity is not known. This record comes from a study of blood T cells in healthy people across ages. The study's findings and limits: Long-lived donors carried more naive CD4+ cells and greater diversity than aged donors.

Germline V gives CDR1 MNHEY, CDR2 SMNVEV (reference sequence). This CDR3 has 13 amino acids. The V gene lost 3 bases and the J gene lost 2 bases, with 5 bases spanning the gap. A J-beta primer mix and a sample-barcoded 5' primer were used in a second PCR of about 7 to 12 cycles. In TCRdb, the 5' RACE reads were re-called with MiXCR into one record per CDR3 protein. The sample lists some 920,000 distinct CDR3 sequences, about 53% seen once, with over 20% in the top ten. Source material: blood. The TCR originated in a woman aged 55-70 years in good health. V is TRBV27 and J is TRBJ2-1, with D hard to call. CDR3 bases: TGTGCCAGCAGTTTTGGTACCTACAATGAGCAGTTCTTC. Translation: CASSFGTYNEQFF.